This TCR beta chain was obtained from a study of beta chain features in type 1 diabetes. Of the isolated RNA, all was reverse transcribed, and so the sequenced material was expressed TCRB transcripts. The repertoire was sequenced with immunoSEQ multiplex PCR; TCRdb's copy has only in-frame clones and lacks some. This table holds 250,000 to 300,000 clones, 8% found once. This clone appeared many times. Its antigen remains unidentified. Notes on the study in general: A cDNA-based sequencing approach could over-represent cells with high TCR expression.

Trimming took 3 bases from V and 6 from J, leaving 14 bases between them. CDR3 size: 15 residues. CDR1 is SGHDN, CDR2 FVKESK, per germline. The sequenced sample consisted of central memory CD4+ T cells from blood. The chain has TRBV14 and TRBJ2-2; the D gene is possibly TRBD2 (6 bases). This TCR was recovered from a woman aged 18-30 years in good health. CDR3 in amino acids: CASSQVGGPAGELFF. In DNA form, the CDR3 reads TGTGCCAGCAGCCAGGTCGGGGGTCCGGCCGGGGAGCTGTTTTTT.